These 5 T cell receptor beta chains were sequenced from one sample in a study of blood T cell repertoires in COVID-19. Measured with immunoSEQ multiplex PCR; TCRdb has only the in-frame clones, and not every one. The sample records about 260,000 clones, approximately 88% being singletons. The sequenced material came from PBMCs or T cells enriched from blood (not recorded which). Every receptor here comes from a woman aged 40 to 50 with acute COVID-19.

The V gene is TRBV18, the J gene TRBJ2-7, with TRBD2 matching over 8 bases. V lost 2 bases to trimming and J lost 7 bases; unmatched junction nucleotides: 7. The CDR3 covers 14 residues. Germline loops: CDR1 KGHSH, CDR2 LQKENI. CDR3 nucleotides: TGTGCCAGCTCACCAACGGGGGCGGGGGGTGAGCAGTACTTC. It translates to CASSPTGAGGEQYF. Variable domain in full (rest from reference TRBV18 and TRBJ2-7): NAGVMQNPRHLVRRRGQEARLRCSPMKGHSHVYWYRQLPEEGLKFMVYLQKENIIDESGMPKERFSAEFPKEGPSILRIQQVVRGDSAAYFCASSPTGAGGEQYFGPGTRLTVT.

The chain has TRBV4-1 and TRBJ2-5, with 9 bases that match TRBD1. This CDR3 has 16 residues. Germline V lookup: CDR1 MGHRA, CDR2 YSYEKL. J lost 1 base, V lost 0 bases, and 3 bases had no gene match. CDR3 loop: CASSQEGQGTQETQYF. CDR3 in DNA: TGCGCCAGCAGCCAAGAGGGACAGGGAACCCAAGAGACCCAGTACTTC.

V usage is TRBV11-2 and J usage is TRBJ2-7; TRBD2 matches 7 bases. V shed 1 base and J 2 bases; nucleotides not matched to a gene: 17. CDR1 and CDR2 (germline): SGHAT, FQNNGV. The CDR3 loop spans 19 amino acids. CDR3 DNA: TGTGCCAGCAGCTTAGCTAGGACTAGATTGTCTTTGGGAACCTACGAGCAGTACTTC. Its translation is CASSLARTRLSLGTYEQYF.

The gene calls are TRBV5-1 and TRBJ1-4; the D gene is possibly TRBD1 (5 bases). Germline-derived CDR1 and CDR2 are SGHRS and YFSETQ. The CDR3 runs 14 residues. V lost 0 bases and J lost 3, with 6 bases in between. The CDR3 DNA follows: TGCGCCAGCAGCTTGGGACAGCCTAATGAAAAACTGTTTTTT. Its translation: CASSLGQPNEKLFF.

V is TRBV19 and J is TRBJ2-3; 9 nucleotides agree with TRBD1. The V and J ends lost 9 bases and 1 base, in that order; junction bases with no gene match: 5. The CDR3 runs to 14 residues. Germline V gene data show CDR1 as LNHDA and CDR2 as SQIVND (reference sequence). CDR3 coding DNA: TGTGCCAGCCGACAGGGGGTGGGCACAGATACGCAGTATTTT. Translated, it gives CASRQGVGTDTQYF.